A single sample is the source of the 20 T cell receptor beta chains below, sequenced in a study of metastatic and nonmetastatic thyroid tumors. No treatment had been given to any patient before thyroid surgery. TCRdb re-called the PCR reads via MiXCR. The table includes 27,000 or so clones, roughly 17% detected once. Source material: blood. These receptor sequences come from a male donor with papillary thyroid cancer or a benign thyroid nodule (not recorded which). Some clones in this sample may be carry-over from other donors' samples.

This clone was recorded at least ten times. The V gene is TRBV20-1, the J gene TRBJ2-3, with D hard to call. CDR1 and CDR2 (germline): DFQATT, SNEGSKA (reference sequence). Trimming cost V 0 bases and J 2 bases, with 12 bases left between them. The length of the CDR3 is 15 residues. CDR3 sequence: CSARDFGGYTDTQYF. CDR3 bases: TGCAGTGCTAGAGATTTTGGCGGTTACACAGATACGCAGTATTTT.

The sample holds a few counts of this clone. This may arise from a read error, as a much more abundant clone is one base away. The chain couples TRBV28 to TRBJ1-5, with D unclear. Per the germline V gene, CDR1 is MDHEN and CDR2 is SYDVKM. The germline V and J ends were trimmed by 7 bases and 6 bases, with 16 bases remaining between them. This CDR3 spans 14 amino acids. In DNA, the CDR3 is TGTGCCAGCACCTTAGCGAGTGGGCCTCAGCCCCAGCATTTT. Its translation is CASTLASGPQPQHF.

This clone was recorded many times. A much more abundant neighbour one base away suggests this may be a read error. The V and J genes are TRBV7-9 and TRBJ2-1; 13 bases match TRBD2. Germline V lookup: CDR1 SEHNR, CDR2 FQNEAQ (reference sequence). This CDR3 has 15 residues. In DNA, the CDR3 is TGTGACAGCAGCTCATGGACTAGCGGGAGCGATGAGCAGTTCTTC. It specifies CDSSSWTSGSDEQFF.

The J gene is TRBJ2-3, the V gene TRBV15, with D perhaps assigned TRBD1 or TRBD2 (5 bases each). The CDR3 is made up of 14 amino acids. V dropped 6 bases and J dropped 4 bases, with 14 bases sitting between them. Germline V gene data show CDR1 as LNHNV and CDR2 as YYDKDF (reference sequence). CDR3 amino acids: CATSPGEGPDTQYF. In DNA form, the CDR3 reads TGTGCCACCAGTCCAGGAGAGGGACCAGATACGCAGTATTTT.

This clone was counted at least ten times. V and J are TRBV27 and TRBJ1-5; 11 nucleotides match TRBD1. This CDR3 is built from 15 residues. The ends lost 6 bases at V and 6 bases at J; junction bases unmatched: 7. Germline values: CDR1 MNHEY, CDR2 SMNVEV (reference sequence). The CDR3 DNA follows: TGTGCCAGCAGACCCGGGACAGGGGGTGGTCAGCCCCAGCATTTT. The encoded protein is CASRPGTGGGQPQHF.

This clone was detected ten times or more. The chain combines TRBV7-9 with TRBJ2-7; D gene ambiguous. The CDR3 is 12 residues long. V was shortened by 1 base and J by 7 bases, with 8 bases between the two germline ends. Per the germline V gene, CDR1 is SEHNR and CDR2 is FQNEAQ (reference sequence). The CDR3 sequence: CASSLGVWEQYF. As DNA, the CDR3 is TGTGCCAGCAGCTTAGGGGTATGGGAGCAGTACTTC.

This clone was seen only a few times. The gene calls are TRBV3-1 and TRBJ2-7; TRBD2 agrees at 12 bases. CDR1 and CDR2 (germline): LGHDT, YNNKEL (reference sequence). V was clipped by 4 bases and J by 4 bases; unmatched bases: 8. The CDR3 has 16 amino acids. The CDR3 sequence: CASSRRLAGVGYEQYF. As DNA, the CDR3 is TGTGCCAGCAGCCGGCGACTAGCGGGAGTGGGATACGAGCAGTACTTC.

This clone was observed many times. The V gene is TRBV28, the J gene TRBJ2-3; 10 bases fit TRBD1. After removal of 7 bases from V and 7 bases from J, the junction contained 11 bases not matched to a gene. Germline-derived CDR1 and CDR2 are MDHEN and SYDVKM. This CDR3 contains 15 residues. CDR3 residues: CASIPGTGAWNTQYF. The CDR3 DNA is TGTGCCAGCATCCCCGGGACAGGGGCGTGGAATACGCAGTATTTT.

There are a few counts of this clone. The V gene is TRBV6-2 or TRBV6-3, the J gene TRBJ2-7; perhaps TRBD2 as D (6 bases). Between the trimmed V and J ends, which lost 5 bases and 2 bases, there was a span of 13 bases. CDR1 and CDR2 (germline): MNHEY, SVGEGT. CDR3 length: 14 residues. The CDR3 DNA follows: TGTGCCAGCAGTGACGGGACTGAACCCTACGAGCAGTACTTC. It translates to CASSDGTEPYEQYF.

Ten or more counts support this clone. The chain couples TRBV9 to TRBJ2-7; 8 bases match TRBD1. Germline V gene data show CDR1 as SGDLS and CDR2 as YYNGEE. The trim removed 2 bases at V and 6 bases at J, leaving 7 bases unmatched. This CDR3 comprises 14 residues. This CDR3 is CASSVGQGSGEQYF. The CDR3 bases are TGTGCCAGCAGCGTTGGACAGGGATCGGGCGAGCAGTACTTC.

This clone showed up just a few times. The CDR3 DNA follows: TGTGCCAGCAGTTACGTTAGCGGGCCCCCTCGGTATACGCAGTATTTT. Encoded protein: CASSYVSGPPRYTQYF. V usage is TRBV6-5 and J usage is TRBJ2-3; 7 bases are a match to TRBD2. V lost 2 bases to trimming and J lost 7 bases; unmatched junction nucleotides: 12. There are 16 residues in the CDR3. Germline V lookup: CDR1 MNHEY, CDR2 SVGAGI.

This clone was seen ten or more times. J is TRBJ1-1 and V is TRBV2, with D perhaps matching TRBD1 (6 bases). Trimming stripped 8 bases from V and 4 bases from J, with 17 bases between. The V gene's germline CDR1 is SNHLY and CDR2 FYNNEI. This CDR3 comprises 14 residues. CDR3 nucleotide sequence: TGTGCCAGCGTCGGGGGCGGCGGGGCCACTGAAGCTTTCTTT. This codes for CASVGGGGATEAFF.

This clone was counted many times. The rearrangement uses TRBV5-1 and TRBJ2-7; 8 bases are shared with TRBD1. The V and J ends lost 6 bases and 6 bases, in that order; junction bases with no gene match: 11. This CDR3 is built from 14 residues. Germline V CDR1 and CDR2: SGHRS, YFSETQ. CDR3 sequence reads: CASTSTGTGAEQYF. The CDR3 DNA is TGCGCCAGCACCTCCACCGGGACAGGTGCCGAGCAGTACTTC.

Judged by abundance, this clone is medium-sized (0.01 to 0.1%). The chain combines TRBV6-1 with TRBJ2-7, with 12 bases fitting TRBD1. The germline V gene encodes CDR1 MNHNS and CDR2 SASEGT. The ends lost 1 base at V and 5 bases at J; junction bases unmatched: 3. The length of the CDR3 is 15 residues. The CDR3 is CASSEVGTGGDEQYF. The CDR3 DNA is TGTGCCAGCAGTGAAGTGGGGACAGGGGGCGACGAGCAGTACTTC.

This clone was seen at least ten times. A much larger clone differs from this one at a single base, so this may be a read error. Here the CDR3 DNA reads TGTGCCGGCGCGGGGGTGGTGAACACTGAAGCTTTCTTT. It codes for CAGAGVVNTEAFF. The chain employs TRBV6-4 and TRBJ1-1, with D perhaps TRBD1 (5 bases). Germline V gene sequence: CDR1 MRHNA, CDR2 SNTAGT. Trimming cost V 11 bases and J 0 bases, with 13 bases left between them. This CDR3 spans 13 amino acids.

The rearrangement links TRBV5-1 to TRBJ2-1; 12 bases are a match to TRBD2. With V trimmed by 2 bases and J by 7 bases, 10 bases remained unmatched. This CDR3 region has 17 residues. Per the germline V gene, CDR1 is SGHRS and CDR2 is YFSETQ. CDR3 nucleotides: TGCGCCAGCAGCTTTCTAGCGGGAGGGCCTTGGGAAAATGAGCAGTTCTTC. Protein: CASSFLAGGPWENEQFF.

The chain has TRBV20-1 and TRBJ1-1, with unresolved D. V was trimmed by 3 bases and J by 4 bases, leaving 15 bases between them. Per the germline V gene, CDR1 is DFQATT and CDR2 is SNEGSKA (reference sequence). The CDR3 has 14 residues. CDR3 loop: CSASIGEWVTEAFF. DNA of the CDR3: TGCAGTGCTAGTATCGGGGAATGGGTCACTGAAGCTTTCTTT.

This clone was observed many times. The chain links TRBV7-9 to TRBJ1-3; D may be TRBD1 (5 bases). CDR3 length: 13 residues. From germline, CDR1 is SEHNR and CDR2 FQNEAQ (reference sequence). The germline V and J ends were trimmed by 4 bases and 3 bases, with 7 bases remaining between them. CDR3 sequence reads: CASSSRVGNTIYF. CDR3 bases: TGTGCCAGCAGCTCCAGGGTTGGAAACACCATATATTTT.

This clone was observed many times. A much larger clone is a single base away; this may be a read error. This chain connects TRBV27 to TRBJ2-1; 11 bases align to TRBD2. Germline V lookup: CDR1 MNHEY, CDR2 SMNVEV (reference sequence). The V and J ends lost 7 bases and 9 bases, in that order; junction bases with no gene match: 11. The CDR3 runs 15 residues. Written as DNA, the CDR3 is TGTGCCAGCAAGCTCTGGGCTAGCGGGAGGACTGAGCAGTTCTTC. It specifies CASKLWASGRTEQFF.

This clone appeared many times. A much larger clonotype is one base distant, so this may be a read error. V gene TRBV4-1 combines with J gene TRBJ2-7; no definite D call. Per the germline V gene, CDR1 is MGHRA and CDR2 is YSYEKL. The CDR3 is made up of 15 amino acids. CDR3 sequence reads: CASSQTDTSSYKQYF. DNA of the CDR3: TGCGCCAGCAGCCAGACCGACACCAGCTCCTACAAGCAGTACTTC.